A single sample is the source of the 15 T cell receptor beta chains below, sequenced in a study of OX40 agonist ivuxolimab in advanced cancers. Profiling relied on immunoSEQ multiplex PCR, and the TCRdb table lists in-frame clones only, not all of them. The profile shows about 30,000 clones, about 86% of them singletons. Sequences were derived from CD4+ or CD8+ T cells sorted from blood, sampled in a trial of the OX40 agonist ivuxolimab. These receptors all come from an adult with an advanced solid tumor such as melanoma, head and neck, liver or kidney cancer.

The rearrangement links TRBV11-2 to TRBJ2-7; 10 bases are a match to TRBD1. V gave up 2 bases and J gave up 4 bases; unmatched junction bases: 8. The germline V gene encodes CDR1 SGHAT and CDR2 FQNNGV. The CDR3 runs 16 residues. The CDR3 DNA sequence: TGTGCCAGCAGCTTACCCCCGGGACAGGGGAGGTACGAGCAGTACTTC. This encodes CASSLPPGQGRYEQYF.

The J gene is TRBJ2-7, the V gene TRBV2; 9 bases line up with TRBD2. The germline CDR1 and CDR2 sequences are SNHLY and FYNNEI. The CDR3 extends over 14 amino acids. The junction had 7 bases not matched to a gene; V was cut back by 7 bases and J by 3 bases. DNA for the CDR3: TGTGCCAGCAATTTAGTAGCGGGGGACTACGAGCAGTACTTC. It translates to CASNLVAGDYEQYF. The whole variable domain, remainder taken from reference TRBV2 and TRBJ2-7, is EPEVTQTPSHQVTQMGQEVILRCVPISNHLYFYWYRQILGQKVEFLVSFYNNEISEKSEIFDDQFSVERPDGSNFTLKIRSTKLEDSAMYFCASNLVAGDYEQYFGPGTRLTVT.

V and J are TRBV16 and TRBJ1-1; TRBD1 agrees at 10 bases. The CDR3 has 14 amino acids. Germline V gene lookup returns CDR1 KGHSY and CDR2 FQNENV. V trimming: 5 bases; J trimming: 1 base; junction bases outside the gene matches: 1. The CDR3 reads CASSWDRGNTEAFF. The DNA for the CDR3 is TGTGCCAGCAGCTGGGACAGGGGGAACACTGAAGCTTTCTTT.

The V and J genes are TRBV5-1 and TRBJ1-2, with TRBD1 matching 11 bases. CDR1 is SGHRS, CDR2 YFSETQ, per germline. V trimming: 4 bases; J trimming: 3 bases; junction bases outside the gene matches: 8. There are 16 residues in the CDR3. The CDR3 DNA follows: TGCGCCAGCAGCCAGGGACAGGGGGTATTGGACTATGGCTACACCTTC. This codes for CASSQGQGVLDYGYTF. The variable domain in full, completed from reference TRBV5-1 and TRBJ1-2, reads KAGVTQTPRYLIKTRGQQVTLSCSPISGHRSVSWYQQTPGQGLQFLFEYFSETQRNKGNFPGRFSGRQFSNSRSEMNVSTLELGDSALYLCASSQGQGVLDYGYTFGSGTRLTVV.

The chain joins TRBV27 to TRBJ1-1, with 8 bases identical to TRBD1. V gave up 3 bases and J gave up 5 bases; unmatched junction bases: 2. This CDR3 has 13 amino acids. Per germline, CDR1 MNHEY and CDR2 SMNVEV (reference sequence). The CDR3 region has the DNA TGTGCCAGCAGTTTGGACAGGGCGACTGAAGCTTTCTTT. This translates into CASSLDRATEAFF.

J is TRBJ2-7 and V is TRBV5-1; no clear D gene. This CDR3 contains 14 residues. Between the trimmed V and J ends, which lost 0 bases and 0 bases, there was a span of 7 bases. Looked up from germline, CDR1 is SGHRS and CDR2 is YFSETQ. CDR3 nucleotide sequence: TGCGCCAGCAGCTTGGCCCCGAGCTCCTACGAGCAGTACTTC. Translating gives CASSLAPSSYEQYF.

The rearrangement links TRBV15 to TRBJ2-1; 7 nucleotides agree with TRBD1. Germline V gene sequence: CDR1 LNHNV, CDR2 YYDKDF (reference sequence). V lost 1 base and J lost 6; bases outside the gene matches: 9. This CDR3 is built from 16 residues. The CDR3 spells CATSRVSGGIINEQFF. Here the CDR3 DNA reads TGTGCCACCAGCAGAGTGTCAGGGGGTATTATCAATGAGCAGTTCTTC.

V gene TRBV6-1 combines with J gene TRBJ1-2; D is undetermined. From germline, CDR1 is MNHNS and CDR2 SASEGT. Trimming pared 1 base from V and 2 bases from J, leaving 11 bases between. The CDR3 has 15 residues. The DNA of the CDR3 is TGTGCCAGCAGTGAAGGACCCCAAGCAAACTATGGCTACACCTTC. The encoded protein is CASSEGPQANYGYTF.

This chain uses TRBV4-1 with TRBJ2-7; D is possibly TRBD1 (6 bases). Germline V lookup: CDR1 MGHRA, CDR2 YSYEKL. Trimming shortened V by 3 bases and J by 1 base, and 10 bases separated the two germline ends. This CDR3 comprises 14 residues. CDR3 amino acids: CASSHPTGSYEQYF. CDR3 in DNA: TGCGCCAGCAGCCATCCCACAGGGTCCTACGAGCAGTACTTC.

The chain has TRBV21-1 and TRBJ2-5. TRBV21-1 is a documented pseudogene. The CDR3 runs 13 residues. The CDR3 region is CASSCGVQETQYF. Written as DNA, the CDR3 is TGTGCCAGCAGCTGTGGGGTCCAAGAGACCCAGTACTTC.

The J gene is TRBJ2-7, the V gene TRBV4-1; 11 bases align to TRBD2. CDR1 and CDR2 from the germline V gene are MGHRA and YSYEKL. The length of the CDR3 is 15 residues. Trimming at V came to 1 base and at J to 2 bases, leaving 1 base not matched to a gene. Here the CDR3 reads CASSQASGGTYEQYF. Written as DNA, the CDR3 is TGCGCCAGCAGCCAAGCTAGCGGGGGGACCTACGAGCAGTACTTC.

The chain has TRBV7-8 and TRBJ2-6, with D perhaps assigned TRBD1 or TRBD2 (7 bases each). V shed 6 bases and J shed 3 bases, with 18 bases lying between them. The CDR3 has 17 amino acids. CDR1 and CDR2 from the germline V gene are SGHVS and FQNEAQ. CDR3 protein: CASRPFQGGSGANVLTF. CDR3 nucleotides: TGTGCCAGCAGACCATTCCAGGGGGGGAGTGGGGCCAACGTCCTGACTTTC.

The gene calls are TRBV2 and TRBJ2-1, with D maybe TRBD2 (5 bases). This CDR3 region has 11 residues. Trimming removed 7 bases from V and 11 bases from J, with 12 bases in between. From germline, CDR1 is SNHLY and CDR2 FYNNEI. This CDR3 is CASKQDFQQFF. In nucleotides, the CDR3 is TGTGCCAGCAAGCAGGACTTTCAGCAGTTCTTC.

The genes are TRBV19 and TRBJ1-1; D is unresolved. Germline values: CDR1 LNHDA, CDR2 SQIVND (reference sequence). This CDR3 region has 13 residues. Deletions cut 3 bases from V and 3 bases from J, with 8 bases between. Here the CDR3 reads CASSIMRDTEAFF. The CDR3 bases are TGTGCCAGTAGTATCATGAGGGACACTGAAGCTTTCTTT.

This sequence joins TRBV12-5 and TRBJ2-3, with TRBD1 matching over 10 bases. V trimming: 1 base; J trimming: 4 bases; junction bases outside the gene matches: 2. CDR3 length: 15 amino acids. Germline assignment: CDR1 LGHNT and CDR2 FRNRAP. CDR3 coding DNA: TGTGCTAGTGGTTTGGCAGGGACAGGGGCAGATACGCAGTATTTT. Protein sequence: CASGLAGTGADTQYF.